This T cell receptor beta chain was sequenced during a study of T cells in Graves' hyperthyroidism and ophthalmopathy. The study excluded patients with uncontrolled infection, other autoimmune disease, pregnancy or lactation. This CDR3 has 14 amino acids. Germline V gene sequence: CDR1 SGHAT, CDR2 FQDESV (reference sequence). After removal of 4 bases from V and 5 bases from J, the junction contained 4 bases not matched to a gene. What was amplified from RNA transcripts were TCR beta CDR3 regions. The HTBI set primed first-round TCR CDR3 RT-PCR. TCRdb processed the multiplex PCR reads anew with MiXCR; each CDR3 protein has one entry. The sample carries fewer than 650,000 distinct CDR3 sequences, roughly 45% recorded once.

The sequence was obtained from an adult woman with Graves' disease, either hyperthyroidism or ophthalmopathy (not recorded which). The chain joins TRBV11-1 to TRBJ2-2, with 7 bases that match TRBD2. The sample taken for sequencing was peripheral blood or thyroid tissue (not recorded which). The CDR3 DNA reads TGTGCCAGCAGCTCGGACGGGAGGACCGGGGAGCTGTTTTTT. Encoded protein: CASSSDGRTGELFF.